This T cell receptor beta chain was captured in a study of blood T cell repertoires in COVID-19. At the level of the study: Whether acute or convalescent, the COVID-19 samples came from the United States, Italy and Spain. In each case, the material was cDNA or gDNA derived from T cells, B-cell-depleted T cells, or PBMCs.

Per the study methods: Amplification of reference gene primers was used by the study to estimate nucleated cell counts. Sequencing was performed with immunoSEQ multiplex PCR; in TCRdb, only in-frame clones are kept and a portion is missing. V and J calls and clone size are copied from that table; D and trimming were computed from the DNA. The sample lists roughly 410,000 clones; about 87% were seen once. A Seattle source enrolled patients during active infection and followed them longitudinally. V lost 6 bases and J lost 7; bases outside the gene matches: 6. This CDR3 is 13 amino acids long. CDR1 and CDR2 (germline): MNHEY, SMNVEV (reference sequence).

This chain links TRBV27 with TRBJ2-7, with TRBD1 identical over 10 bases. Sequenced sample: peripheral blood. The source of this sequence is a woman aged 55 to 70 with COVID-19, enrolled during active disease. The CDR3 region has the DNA TGTGCCAGCAGAGGACAGGGGGTTTTTGAGCAGTACTTC. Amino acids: CASRGQGVFEQYF.